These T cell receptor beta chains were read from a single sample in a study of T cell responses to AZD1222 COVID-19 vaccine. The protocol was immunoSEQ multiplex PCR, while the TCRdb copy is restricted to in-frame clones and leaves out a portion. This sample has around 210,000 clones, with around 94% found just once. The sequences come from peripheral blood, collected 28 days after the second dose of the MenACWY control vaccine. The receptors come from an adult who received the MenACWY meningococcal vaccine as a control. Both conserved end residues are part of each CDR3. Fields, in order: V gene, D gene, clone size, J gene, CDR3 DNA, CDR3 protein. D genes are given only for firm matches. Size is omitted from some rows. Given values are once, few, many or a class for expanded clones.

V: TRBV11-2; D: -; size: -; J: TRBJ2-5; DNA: TGTGCCAGCAGCTACGGGTGGGGCCAGGAGACCCAGTACTTC; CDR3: CASSYGWGQETQYF
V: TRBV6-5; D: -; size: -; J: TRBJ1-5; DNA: TGTGCCAGCAGTTACTCTCCCGGGGGGAACCAGCCCCAGCATTTT; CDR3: CASSYSPGGNQPQHF
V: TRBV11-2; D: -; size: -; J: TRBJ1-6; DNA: TGTGCCAGCAGCTTAGGTCAAAGTTTAGGTTCACCCCTCCACTTT; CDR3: CASSLGQSLGSPLHF
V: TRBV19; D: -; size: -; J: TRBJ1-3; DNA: TGTGCCAGTGGGGGGTCTGGAAACACCATATATTTT; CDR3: CASGGSGNTIYF
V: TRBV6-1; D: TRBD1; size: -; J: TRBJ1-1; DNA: TGTGCCAGCAGTGAACGACGGACAGGGGGCACTGAAGCTTTCTTT; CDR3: CASSERRTGGTEAFF
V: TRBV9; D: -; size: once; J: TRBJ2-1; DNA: TGTGCCAGCAGCGTAGAGGGGGACGGCTACAATGAGCAGTTCTTC; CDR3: CASSVEGDGYNEQFF
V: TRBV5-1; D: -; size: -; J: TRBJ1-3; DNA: TGCGCCAGCAGCTTTGATGGGGGGCTTCGAAACACCATATATTTT; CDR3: CASSFDGGLRNTIYF
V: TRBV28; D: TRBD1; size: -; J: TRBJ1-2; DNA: TGTGCCAGCAGTTTACGACAGGGAGGGCATGGCTACACCTTC; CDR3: CASSLRQGGHGYTF
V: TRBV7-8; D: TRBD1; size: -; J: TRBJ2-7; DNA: TGTGCCAGCAGCTACAGGGGCCCCTACGAGCAGTACTTC; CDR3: CASSYRGPYEQYF
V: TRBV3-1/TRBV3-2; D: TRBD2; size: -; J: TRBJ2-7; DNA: TGTGCCAGCAGCCAAGATTGGGCTAGCGGGACCCCTTACGAGCAGTACTTC; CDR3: CASSQDWASGTPYEQYF
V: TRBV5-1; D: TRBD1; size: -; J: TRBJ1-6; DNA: TGCGCCAGCAGCTTGTACGGGACAGGAGATTCACCCCTCCACTTT; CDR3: CASSLYGTGDSPLHF
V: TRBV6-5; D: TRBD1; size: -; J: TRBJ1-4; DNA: TGTGCCAGCAGGGGGGACAGCTATAATGAAAAACTGTTTTTT; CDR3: CASRGDSYNEKLFF
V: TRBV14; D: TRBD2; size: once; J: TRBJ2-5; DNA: TGTGCCAGCAGCCAAGGGACTAGGTCCCAAGAGACCCAGTACTTC; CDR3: CASSQGTRSQETQYF
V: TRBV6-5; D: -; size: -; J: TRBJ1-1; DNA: TGTGCCAGCAGTTACTCTATCCAGAACACTGAAGCTTTCTTT; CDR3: CASSYSIQNTEAFF
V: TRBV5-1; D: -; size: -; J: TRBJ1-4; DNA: TGCGCCAGCAGCCCGACGGGCAAAACTAATGAAAAACTGTTTTTT; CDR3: CASSPTGKTNEKLFF
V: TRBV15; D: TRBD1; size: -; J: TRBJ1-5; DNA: TGTGCCACCAGCAGAGATAGGACAGGGTATAGCAATCAGCCCCAGCATTTT; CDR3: CATSRDRTGYSNQPQHF
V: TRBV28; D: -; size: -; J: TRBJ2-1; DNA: TGTGCCAGCAGTTTCCCCATTCCCAATGAGCAGTTCTTC; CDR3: CASSFPIPNEQFF
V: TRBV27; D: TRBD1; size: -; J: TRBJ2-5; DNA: TGTGCCAGCAGTTTATCTCGGCCAGGGGGCTCTGGAGAGACCCAGTACTTC; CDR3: CASSLSRPGGSGETQYF
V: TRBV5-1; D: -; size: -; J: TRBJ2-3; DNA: TGCGCCAGCAGCTTGGAGGGAGCCCCGGATACGCAGTATTTT; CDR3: CASSLEGAPDTQYF
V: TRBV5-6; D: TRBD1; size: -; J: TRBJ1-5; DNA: TGTGCCAGCAGCCTCGGACAGGGTTTTTTAGCCCAGCATTTT; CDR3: CASSLGQGFLAQHF
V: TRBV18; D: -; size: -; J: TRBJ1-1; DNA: TGTGCCAGCTCACCACCGAACAGTTTGAACACTGAAGCTTTCTTT; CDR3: CASSPPNSLNTEAFF
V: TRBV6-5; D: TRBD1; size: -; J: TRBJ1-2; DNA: TGTGCCAGCAGTTCCCGGGACAGAGTCCTCTATGGCTACACCTTC; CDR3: CASSSRDRVLYGYTF
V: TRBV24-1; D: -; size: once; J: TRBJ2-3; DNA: TGTGCCACCAGTGTTCAGGGACGCACAGATACGCAGTATTTT; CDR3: CATSVQGRTDTQYF
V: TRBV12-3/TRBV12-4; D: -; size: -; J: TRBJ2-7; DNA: TGTGCCAGCAGTTTTGGGCGGACCTACGAGCAGTACTTC; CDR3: CASSFGRTYEQYF
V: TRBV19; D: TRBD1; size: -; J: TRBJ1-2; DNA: TGTGCCAGTAGAGGACAGGGGGAATGGTATGGCTACACCTTC; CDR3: CASRGQGEWYGYTF
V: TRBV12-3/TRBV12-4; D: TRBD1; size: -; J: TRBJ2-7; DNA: TGTGCCAGCAGGCCTACAGGGGAATACGAGCAGTACTTC; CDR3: CASRPTGEYEQYF
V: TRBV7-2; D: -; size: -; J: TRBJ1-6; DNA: TGTGCCAGCAGCCCCGGTCTGAATTCACCCCTCCACTTT; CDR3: CASSPGLNSPLHF
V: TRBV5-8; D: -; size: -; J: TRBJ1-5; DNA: TGTGCCAGCAGCACGGACTGGGTCCAGCCCCAGCATTTT; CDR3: CASSTDWVQPQHF
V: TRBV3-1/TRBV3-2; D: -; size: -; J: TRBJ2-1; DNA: TGTGCCAGCAGCCAACTAATGGGGGGGCCCGGGGTGCAGTTCTTC; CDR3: CASSQLMGGPGVQFF
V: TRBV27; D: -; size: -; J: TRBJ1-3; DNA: TGTGCCAGCAGTTATTCCGGGGGGACTGGAAACACCATATATTTT; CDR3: CASSYSGGTGNTIYF
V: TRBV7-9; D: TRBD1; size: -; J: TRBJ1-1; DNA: TGTGCCAGCAGCCAAACAGGGGGGCCGAGGAACACTGAAGCTTTCTTT; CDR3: CASSQTGGPRNTEAFF
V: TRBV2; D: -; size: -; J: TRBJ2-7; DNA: TGTGCCAGCAGCCGGGGGGGACAGGCGGAGCAGTACTTC; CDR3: CASSRGGQAEQYF
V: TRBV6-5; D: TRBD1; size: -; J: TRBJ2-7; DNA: TGTGCCAGCAGTTTGGGACAGGGGTATGGCGAGCAGTACTTC; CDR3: CASSLGQGYGEQYF
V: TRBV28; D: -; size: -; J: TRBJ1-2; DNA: TGTGCCAGCAGTTTCGACGAACCAAATGGCTACACCTTC; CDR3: CASSFDEPNGYTF
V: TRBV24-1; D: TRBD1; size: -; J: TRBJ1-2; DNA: TGTGCCACCAGTGATACGACAGGGGGCTATGGCTACACCTTC; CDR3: CATSDTTGGYGYTF
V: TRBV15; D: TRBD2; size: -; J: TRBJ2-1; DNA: TGTGCCACCAGCAGAGACGGGACTAGTTACAATGAGCAGTTCTTC; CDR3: CATSRDGTSYNEQFF
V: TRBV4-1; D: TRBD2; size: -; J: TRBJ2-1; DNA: TGCGCCAGCAGCCAGGGAGCGGGAGGGGCCTACAATGAGCAGTTCTTC; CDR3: CASSQGAGGAYNEQFF
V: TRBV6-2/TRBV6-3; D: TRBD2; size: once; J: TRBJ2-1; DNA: TGTGCCAGCAGCCTAGCGGGGTCTTACAATGAGCAGTTCTTC; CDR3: CASSLAGSYNEQFF
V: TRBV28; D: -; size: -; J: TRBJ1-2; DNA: TGTGCCAGCAGCCTCCCTCGGTGGGCTCTAAGCTATGGCTACACCTTC; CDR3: CASSLPRWALSYGYTF
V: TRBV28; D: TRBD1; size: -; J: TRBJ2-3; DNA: TGTGCCAGCACCGTGGGGGACAGCAGCACAGATACGCAGTATTTT; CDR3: CASTVGDSSTDTQYF
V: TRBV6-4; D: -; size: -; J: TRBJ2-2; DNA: TGTGCCAGCAGTGACGGGGGGTCGGCCGGGGAGCTGTTTTTT; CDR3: CASSDGGSAGELFF
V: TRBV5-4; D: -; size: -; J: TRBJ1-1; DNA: TGTGCCAGCAGCTTGTTACACGAAATGAACACTGAAGCTTTCTTT; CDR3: CASSLLHEMNTEAFF
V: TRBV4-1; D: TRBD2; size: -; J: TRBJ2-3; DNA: TGCGCCAGCAGCCAAGGCCCCGGGACTAGAGGAACAGATACGCAGTATTTT; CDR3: CASSQGPGTRGTDTQYF
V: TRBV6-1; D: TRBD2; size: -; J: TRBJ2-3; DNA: TGTGCCAGCAGTGAAGACGGGAGGGCTGGGGCAGATACGCAGTATTTT; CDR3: CASSEDGRAGADTQYF
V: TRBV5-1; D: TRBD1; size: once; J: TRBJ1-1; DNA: TGCGCCAGCAGCTTGGGGCAGGGGGGAAGCACTGAAGCTTTCTTT; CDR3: CASSLGQGGSTEAFF
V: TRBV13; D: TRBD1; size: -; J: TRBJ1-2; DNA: TGTGCCAGCAGCACACAGGGGAATGGCTACACCTTC; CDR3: CASSTQGNGYTF
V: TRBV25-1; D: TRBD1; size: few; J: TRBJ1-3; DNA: TGTGCCAGCAGGGGGACAGGGGCCGGAAACACCATATATTTT; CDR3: CASRGTGAGNTIYF
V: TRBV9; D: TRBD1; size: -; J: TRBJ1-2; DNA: TGTGCCAGCAGCGGGACAGGGGCCAACTATGGCTACACCTTC; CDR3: CASSGTGANYGYTF
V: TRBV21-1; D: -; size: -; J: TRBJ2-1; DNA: TGTGCCAGCAGCAAAGTGCCTGGACTAGCGGGGGAAAATGAGCAGTTCTTC; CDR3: CASSKVPGLAGENEQFF
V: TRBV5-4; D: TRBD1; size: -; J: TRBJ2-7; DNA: TGTGCCAGCAGCCTGGGGACAGGGGGCTACGAGCAGTACTTC; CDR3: CASSLGTGGYEQYF
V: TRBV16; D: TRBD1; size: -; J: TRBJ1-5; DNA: TGTGCCAGCAGGGGACAGGGGGCTCAGCCCCAGCATTTT; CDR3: CASRGQGAQPQHF
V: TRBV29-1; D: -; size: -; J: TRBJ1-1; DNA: TGCAGCGTTGCGGGGGGGAACACTGAAGCTTTCTTT; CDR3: CSVAGGNTEAFF
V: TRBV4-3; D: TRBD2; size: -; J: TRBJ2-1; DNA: TGCGCCAGCAGCCAAGATGGGGGCAGCGGGGGGGCTTACAATGAGCAGTTCTTC; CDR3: CASSQDGGSGGAYNEQFF
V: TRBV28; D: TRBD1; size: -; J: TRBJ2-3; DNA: TGTGCCAGCAGTTCGGGACAGGGGAGGGATACGCAGTATTTT; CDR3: CASSSGQGRDTQYF
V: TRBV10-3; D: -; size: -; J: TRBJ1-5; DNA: TGTGCCATCAGTCCTTCTGAAAGCAATCAGCCCCAGCATTTT; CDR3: CAISPSESNQPQHF
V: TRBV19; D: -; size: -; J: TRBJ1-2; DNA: TGTGCCAGTAGTATAGGAGGGGACGCAGGCTACACCTTC; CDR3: CASSIGGDAGYTF
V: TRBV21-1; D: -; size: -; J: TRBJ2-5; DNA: TGTGCCAGCAGCAAAGCTGAGCGGGGGCCAGAGACCCAGTACTTC; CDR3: CASSKAERGPETQYF
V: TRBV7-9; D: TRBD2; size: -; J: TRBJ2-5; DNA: TGTGCCAGCAGGGACCGCGGGGGTAGCGGGGACCAAGAGACCCAGTACTTC; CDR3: CASRDRGGSGDQETQYF
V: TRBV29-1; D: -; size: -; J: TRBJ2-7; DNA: TGCAGCGTTGAAGTCGGCTACGAGCAGTACTTC; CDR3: CSVEVGYEQYF